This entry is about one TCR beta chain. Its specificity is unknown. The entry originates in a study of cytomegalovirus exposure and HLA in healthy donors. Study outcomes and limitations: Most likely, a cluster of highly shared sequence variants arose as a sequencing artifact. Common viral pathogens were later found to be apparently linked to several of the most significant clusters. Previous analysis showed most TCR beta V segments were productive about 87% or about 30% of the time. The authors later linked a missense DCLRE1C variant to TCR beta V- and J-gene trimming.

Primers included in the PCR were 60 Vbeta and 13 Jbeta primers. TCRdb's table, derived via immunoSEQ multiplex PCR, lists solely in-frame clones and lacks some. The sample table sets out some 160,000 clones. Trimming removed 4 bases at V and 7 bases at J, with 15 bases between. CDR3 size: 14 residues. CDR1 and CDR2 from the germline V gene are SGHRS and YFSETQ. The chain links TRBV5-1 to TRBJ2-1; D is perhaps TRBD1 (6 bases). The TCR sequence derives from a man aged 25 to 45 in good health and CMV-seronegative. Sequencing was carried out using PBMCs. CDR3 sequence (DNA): TGCGCCAGCAGCGCCACAGGGATCGCGAATGAGCAGTTCTTC. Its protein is CASSATGIANEQFF.